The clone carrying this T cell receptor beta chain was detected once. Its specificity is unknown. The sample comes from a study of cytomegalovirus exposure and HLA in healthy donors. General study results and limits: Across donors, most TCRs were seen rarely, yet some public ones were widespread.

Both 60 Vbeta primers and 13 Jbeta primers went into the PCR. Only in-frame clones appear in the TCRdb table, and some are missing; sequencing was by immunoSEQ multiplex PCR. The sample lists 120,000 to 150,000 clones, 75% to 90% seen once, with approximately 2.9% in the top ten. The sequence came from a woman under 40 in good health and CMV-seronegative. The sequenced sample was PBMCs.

The CDR3 nucleotides are TGCGCCAGCAGCCAAGGGGACAGGGAGGGTGGCTACACCTTC. It yields the protein CASSQGDREGGYTF. J is TRBJ1-2 and V is TRBV4-3; 9 nucleotides agree with TRBD1. V was clipped by 1 base and J by 7 bases; unmatched bases: 4. Germline lookup yields CDR1 LGHNA and CDR2 YSLEER. This CDR3 spans 14 amino acids.